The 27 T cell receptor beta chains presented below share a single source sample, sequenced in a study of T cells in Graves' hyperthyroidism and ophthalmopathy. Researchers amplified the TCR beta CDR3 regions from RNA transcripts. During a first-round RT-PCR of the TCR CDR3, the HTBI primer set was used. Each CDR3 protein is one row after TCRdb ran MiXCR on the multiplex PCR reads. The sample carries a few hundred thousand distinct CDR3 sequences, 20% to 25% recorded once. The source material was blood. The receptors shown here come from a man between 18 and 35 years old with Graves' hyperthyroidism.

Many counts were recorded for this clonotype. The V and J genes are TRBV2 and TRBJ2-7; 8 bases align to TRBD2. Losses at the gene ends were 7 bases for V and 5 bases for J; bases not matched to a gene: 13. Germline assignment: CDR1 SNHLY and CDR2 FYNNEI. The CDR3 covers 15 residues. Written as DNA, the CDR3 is TGTGCCAGCATCAGAAGGGTCCTAGCGGGTGACGAGCAGTACTTC. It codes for CASIRRVLAGDEQYF.

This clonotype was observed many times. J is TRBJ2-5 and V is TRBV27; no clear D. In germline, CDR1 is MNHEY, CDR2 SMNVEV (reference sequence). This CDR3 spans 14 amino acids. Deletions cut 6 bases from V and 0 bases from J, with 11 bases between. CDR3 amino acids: CASRRLMDQETQYF. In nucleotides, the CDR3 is TGTGCCAGCAGGCGATTGATGGACCAAGAGACCCAGTACTTC.

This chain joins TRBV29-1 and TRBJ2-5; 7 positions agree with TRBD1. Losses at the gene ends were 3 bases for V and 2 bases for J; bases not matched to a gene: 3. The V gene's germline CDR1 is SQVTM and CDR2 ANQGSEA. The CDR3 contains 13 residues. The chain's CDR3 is CSVDKGQQETQYF. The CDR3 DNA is TGCAGCGTTGATAAGGGACAGCAAGAGACCCAGTACTTC.

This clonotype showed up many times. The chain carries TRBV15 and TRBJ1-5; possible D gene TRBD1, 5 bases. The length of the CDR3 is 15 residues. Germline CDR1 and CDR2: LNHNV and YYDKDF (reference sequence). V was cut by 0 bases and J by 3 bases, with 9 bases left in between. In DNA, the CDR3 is TGTGCCACCAGCAGAGATCGAGGGACCAATCAGCCCCAGCATTTT. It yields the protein CATSRDRGTNQPQHF.

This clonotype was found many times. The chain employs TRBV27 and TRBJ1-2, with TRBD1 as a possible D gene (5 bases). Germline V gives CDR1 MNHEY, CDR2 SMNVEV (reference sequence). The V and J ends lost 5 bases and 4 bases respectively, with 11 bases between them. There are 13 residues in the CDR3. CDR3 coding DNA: TGTGCCAGCAGTCTCGGAACAGGCTATGGCTACACCTTC. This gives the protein CASSLGTGYGYTF.

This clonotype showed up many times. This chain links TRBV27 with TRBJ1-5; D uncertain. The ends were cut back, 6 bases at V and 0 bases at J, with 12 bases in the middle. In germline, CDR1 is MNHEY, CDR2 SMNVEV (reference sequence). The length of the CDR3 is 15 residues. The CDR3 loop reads CASSAVGYSNQPQHF. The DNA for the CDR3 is TGTGCCAGCAGCGCCGTGGGGTATAGCAATCAGCCCCAGCATTTT.

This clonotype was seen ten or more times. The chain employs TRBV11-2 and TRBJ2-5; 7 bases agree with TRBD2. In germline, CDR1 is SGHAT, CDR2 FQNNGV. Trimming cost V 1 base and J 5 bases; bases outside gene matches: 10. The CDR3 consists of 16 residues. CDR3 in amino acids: CASSLVGPGGGETQYF. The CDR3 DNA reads TGTGCCAGCAGCTTAGTTGGTCCGGGGGGTGGGGAGACCCAGTACTTC.

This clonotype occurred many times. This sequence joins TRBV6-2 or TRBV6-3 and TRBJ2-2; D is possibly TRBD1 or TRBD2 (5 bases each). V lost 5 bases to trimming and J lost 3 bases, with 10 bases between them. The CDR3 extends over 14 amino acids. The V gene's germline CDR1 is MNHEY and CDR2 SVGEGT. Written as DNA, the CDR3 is TGTGCCAGCAGTGACGGGGCCTACACCGGGGAGCTGTTTTTT. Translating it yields CASSDGAYTGELFF.

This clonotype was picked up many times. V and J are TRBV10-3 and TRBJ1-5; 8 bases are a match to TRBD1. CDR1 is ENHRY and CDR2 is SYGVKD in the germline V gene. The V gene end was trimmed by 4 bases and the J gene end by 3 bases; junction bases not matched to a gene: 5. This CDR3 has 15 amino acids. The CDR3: CAISAATGVNQPQHF. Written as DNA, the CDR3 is TGTGCCATCAGTGCGGCGACAGGGGTCAATCAGCCCCAGCATTTT.

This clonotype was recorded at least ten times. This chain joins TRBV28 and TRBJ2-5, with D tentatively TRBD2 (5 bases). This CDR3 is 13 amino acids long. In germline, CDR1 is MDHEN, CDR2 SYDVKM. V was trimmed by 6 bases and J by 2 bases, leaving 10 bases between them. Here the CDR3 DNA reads TGTGCCAGCAGCCATCGACTACAAGAGACCCAGTACTTC. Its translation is CASSHRLQETQYF.

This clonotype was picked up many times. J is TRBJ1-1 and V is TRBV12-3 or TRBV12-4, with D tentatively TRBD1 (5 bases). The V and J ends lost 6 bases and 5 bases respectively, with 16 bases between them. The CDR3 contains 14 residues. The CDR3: CASSTPGGRTEAFF. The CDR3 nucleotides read TGTGCCAGCAGCACCCCTGGGGGGAGGACTGAAGCTTTCTTT.

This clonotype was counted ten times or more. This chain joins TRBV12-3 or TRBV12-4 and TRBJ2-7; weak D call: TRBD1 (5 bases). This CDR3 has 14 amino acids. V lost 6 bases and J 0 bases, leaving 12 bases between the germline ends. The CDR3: CASSPSRVSYEQYF. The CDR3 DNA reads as TGTGCCAGCAGCCCATCCAGGGTCTCCTACGAGCAGTACTTC.

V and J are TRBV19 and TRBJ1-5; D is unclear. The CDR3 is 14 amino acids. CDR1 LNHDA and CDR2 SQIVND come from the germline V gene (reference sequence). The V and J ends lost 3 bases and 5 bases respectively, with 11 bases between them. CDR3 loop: CASSIPTRDQPQHF. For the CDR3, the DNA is TGTGCCAGTAGTATCCCCACCCGGGATCAGCCCCAGCATTTT.

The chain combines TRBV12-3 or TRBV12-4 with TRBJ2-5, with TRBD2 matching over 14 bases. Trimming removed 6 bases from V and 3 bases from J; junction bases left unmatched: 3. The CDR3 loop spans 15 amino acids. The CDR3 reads CASRSGLAGEETQYF. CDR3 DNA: TGTGCCAGCAGGTCGGGACTAGCGGGGGAAGAGACCCAGTACTTC.

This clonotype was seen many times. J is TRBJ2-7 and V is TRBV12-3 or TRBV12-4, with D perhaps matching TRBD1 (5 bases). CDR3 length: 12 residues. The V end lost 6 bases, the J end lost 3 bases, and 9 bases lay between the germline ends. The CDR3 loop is CASRDTYYEQYF. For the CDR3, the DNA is TGTGCCAGCAGGGACACCTACTACGAGCAGTACTTC.

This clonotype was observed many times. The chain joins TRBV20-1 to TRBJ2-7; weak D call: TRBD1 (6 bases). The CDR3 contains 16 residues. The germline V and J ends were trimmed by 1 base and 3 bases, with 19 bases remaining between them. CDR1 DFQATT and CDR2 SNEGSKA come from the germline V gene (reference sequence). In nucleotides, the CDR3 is TGCAGTGCTAGAGGGTCCGGGACACCAATTCGCTACGAGCAGTACTTC. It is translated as CSARGSGTPIRYEQYF.

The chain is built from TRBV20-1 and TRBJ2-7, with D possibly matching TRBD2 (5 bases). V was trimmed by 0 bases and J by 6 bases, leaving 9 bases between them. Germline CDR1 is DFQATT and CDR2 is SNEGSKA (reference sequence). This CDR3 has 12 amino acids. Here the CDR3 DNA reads TGCAGTGCTAGAGACTCCGGGATCGAGCAGTACTTC. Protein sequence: CSARDSGIEQYF.

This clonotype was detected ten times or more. The CDR3 bases are TGTGCCAGCAGTTTGGGGGGCGCACAAGAGACCCAGTACTTC. Translated, it gives CASSLGGAQETQYF. The J gene is TRBJ2-5, the V gene TRBV27; D may be TRBD1 or TRBD2 (6 bases each). Deletions cut 3 bases from V and 2 bases from J, with 10 bases between. This CDR3 is built from 14 residues. The germline gives CDR1 MNHEY, CDR2 SMNVEV (reference sequence).

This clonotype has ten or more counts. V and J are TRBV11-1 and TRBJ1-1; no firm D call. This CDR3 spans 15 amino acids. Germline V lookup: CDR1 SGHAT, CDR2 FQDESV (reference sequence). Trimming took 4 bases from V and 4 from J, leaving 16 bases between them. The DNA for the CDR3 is TGTGCCAGCAGCTCCGGTCCCTCGAGGAGCACTGAAGCTTTCTTT. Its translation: CASSSGPSRSTEAFF.

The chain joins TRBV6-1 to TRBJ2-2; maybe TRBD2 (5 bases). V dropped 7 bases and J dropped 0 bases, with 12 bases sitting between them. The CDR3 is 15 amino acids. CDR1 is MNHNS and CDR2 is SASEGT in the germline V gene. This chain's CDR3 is CASTRLAPNTGELFF. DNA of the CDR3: TGTGCCAGCACTCGGCTAGCACCGAACACCGGGGAGCTGTTTTTT.

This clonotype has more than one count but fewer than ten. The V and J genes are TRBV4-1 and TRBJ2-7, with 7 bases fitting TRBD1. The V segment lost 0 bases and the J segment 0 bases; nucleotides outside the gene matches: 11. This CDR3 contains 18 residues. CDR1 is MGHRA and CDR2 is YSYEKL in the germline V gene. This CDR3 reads CASSQEETGFPSSYEQYF. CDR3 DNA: TGCGCCAGCAGCCAAGAGGAGACAGGGTTTCCCTCCTCCTACGAGCAGTACTTC.

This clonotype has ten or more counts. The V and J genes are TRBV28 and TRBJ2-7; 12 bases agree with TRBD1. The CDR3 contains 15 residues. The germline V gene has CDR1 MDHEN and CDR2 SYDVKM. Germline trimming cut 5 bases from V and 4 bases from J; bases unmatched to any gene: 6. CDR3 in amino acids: CASSPWDRGPYEQYF. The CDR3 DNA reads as TGTGCCAGCAGTCCCTGGGACAGGGGGCCTTACGAGCAGTACTTC.

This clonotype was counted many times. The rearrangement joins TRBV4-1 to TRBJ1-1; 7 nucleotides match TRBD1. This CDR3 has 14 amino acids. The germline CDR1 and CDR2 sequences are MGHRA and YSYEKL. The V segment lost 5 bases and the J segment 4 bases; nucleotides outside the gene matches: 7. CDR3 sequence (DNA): TGCGCCAGCAGCGAAGGACAGGTGGGCACTGAAGCTTTCTTT. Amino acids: CASSEGQVGTEAFF.

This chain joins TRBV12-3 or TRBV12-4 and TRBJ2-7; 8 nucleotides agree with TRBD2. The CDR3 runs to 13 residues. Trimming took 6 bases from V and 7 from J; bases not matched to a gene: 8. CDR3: CASRPGTSGEQYF. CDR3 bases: TGTGCCAGCAGACCAGGGACTAGTGGTGAGCAGTACTTC.

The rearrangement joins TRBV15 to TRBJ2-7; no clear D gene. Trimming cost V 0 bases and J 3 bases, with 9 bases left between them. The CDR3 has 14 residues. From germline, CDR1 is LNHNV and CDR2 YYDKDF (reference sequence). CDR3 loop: CATSRDTGLYEQYF. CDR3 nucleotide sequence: TGTGCCACCAGCAGAGATACGGGCCTCTACGAGCAGTACTTC.

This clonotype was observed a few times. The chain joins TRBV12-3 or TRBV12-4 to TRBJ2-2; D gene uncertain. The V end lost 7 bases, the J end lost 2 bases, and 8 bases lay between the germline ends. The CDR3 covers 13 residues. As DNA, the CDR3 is TGTGCCAGCACTCAAATAAACACCGGGGAGCTGTTTTTT. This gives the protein CASTQINTGELFF.

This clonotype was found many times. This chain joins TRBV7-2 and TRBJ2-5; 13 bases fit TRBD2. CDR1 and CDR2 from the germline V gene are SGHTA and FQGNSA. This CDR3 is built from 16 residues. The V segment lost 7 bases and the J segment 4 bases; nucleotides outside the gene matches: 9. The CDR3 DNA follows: TGTGCCAGCATCCGTGGACTAGCGGGGGTGGCAGAGACCCAGTACTTC. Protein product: CASIRGLAGVAETQYF.